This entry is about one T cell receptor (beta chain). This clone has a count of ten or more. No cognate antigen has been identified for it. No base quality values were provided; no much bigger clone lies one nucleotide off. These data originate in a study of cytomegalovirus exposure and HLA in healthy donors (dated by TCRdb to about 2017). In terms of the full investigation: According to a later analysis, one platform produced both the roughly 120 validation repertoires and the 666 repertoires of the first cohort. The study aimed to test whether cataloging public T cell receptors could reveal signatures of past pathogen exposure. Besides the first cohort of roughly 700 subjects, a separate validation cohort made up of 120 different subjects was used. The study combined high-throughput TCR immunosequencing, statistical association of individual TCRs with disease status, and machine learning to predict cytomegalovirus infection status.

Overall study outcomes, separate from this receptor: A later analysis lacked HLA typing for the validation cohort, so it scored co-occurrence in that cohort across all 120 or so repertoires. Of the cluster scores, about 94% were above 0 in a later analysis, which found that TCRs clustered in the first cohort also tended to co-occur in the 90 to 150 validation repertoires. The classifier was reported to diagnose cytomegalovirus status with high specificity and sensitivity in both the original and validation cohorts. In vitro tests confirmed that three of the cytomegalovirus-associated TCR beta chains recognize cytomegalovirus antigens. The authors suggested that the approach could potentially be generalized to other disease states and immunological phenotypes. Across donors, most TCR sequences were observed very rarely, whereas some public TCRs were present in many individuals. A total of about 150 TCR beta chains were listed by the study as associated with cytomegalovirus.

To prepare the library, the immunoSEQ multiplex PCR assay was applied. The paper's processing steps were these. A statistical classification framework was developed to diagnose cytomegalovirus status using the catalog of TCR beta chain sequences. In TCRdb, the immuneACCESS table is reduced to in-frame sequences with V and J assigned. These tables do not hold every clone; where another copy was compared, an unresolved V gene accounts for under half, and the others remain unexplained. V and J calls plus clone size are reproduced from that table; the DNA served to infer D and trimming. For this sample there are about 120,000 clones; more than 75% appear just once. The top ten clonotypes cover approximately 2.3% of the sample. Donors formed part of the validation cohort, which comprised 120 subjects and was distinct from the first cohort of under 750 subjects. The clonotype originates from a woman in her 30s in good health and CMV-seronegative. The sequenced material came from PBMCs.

The CDR3 reads CASSLAGSSYEQYF. At the DNA level, the sequence is TGTGCCAGCAGTCTAGCGGGGAGCTCCTACGAGCAGTACTTC. Recombination connected TRBV13 to TRBJ2-7; TRBD2 lines up with 9 middle nucleotides. The CDR3 holds 14 amino acids from the cysteine to the phenylalanine. Of all the DNA, just the CDR3 is kept, 42 bases in frame from base 1. Germline trimming amounts to 6 bases on V and 0 bases on J, with 3 as the count of junction bases outside the gene matches. For CDR1 and CDR2, the germline V gene (reference sequence) lists PRHDT and FYEKMQ.